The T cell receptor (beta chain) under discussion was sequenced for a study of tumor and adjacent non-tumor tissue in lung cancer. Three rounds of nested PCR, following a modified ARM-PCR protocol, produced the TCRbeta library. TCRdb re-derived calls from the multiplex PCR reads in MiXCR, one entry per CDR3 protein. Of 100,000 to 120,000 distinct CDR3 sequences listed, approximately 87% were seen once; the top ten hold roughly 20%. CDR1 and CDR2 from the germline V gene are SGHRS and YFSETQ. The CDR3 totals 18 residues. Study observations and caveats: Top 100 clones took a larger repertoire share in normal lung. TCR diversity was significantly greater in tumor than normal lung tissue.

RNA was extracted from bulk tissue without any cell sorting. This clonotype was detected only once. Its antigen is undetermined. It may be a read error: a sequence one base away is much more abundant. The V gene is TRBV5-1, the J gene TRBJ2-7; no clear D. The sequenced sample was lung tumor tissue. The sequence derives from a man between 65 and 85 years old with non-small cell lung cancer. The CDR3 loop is CAGSFSVAVDPFSYEQYF. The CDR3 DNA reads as TGCGCCGGCAGCTTCTCCGTGGCCGTCGACCCTTTCTCCTACGAGCAGTACTTC.